The 8 T cell receptor beta chains presented below share a single source sample, sequenced in a study of shared clonotypes between healthy human individuals. Assay: immunoSEQ multiplex PCR; the TCRdb copy retains only in-frame clones and omits some. This table has some 1,900,000 clones, just under 95% appearing once. It was CD45RO-negative cells, positively selected for CCR7, that made up naive CD8 cells, with terminally differentiated effector memory CD45RA+ cells excluded. Sequencing was performed on naive CD8+ T cells sorted from blood. All receptors derive from a man younger than 35 in good health.

The chain employs TRBV27 and TRBJ1-5, with no clear D. CDR1 and CDR2 from the germline V gene are MNHEY and SMNVEV (reference sequence). V was trimmed by 9 bases and J by 0 bases, leaving 15 bases between them. The CDR3 runs to 15 residues. The CDR3 nucleotides read TGTGCCAGTAGTCTGATGGCTTTTAGCAATCAGCCCCAGCATTTT. This codes for CASSLMAFSNQPQHF.

As concerns this clone: Other DNA sequences in this sample translate to the same CDR3. The chain joins TRBV9 to TRBJ2-1, with TRBD2 as a possible D gene (6 bases). This CDR3 is 13 amino acids long. Germline V CDR1 and CDR2: SGDLS, YYNGEE. With 0 bases removed from V and 8 bases from J, the gap between germline ends came to 9 bases. The CDR3 here is CASSVVSGYEQFF. CDR3 bases: TGTGCCAGCAGCGTAGTCAGCGGGTATGAGCAGTTCTTC.

The genes are TRBV2 and TRBJ2-2; either TRBD1 or TRBD2 may supply D (5 bases each). Germline V lookup: CDR1 SNHLY, CDR2 FYNNEI. CDR3 size: 14 residues. Deletions cut 7 bases from V and 5 bases from J, with 14 bases between. CDR3 nucleotide sequence: TGTGCCAGCACTGAGGGACCCGCTACCGGGGAGCTGTTTTTT. This encodes CASTEGPATGELFF. Full variable domain (missing parts from reference TRBV2 and TRBJ2-2): EPEVTQTPSHQVTQMGQEVILRCVPISNHLYFYWYRQILGQKVEFLVSFYNNEISEKSEIFDDQFSVERPDGSNFTLKIRSTKLEDSAMYFCASTEGPATGELFFGEGSRLTVL.

Concerning this clone: This sample also contains other DNA sequences that code for the same CDR3. The chain couples TRBV15 to TRBJ2-7; D remains ambiguous. The germline gives CDR1 LNHNV, CDR2 YYDKDF (reference sequence). The CDR3 has 14 residues. Between the trimmed V and J ends, which lost 0 bases and 1 base, there was a span of 7 bases. The CDR3 protein is CATSRDAGSYEQYF. CDR3 DNA: TGTGCCACCAGCAGAGATGCCGGTTCCTACGAGCAGTACTTC.

In this sample, this clone turned up once. This CDR3 is also generated by other DNA sequences in the sample. This chain connects TRBV19 to TRBJ2-7; D not resolved. V lost 1 base and J lost 3, with 10 bases in between. CDR1 and CDR2 (germline): LNHDA, SQIVND (reference sequence). This CDR3 has 14 residues. Written as DNA, the CDR3 is TGTGCCAGTAGTATAGGTGCAGGAGACTACGAGCAGTACTTC. Amino acid sequence: CASSIGAGDYEQYF.

The genes are TRBV5-4 and TRBJ2-5, with D maybe TRBD2 (6 bases). Per the germline V gene, CDR1 is SGHNT and CDR2 is YYREEE (reference sequence). The CDR3 runs to 16 residues. The V end lost 0 bases, the J end lost 3 bases, and 15 bases lay between the germline ends. The CDR3: CASSLDFVGGEETQYF. As DNA, the CDR3 is TGTGCCAGCAGCTTGGATTTCGTGGGGGGAGAAGAGACCCAGTACTTC.

This chain's CDR3 is CASGLIGWGETQYF. In DNA, the CDR3 is TGTGCCAGCGGCCTTATAGGTTGGGGGGAGACCCAGTACTTC. J is TRBJ2-5 and V is TRBV27; D possibly uses TRBD1 or TRBD2 (5 bases each). The CDR3 has 14 amino acids. CDR1 and CDR2 from the germline V gene are MNHEY and SMNVEV (reference sequence). The V end was cut by 8 bases, the J end by 5 bases, with 18 bases between.

The V call is TRBV5-6, the J call TRBJ2-7; the D gene is possibly TRBD2 (5 bases). CDR3 size: 16 residues. V lost 3 bases to trimming and J lost 2 bases, with 18 bases between them. The germline V gene encodes CDR1 SGHDT and CDR2 YYEEEE. DNA of the CDR3: TGTGCCAGCAGCTCATTAGCGACCGACAACCCCTACGAGCAGTACTTC. Protein sequence: CASSSLATDNPYEQYF.